The 27 T cell receptor beta chains in this list originate from one sample, sequenced in a study of Graves' ophthalmopathy and Graves' hyperthyroidism. RNA transcripts served as template for amplifying TCR beta CDR3 sequences. First-round RT-PCR used HTBI primers; second-round multiplex PCR followed. One entry per CDR3 protein, called by TCRdb with MiXCR from the multiplex PCR reads. The table records about 740,000 distinct CDR3 sequences, roughly 41% of them present only once. Specimen: peripheral blood. The receptors derive from an adult man with Graves' ophthalmopathy.

This clonotype has ten or more counts. The chain couples TRBV5-6 to TRBJ1-5; no clear D. Germline CDR1 and CDR2: SGHDT and YYEEEE. V was shortened by 4 bases and J by 4 bases, with 12 bases between the two germline ends. The CDR3 contains 14 residues. The CDR3 DNA reads as TGTGCCAGCAGCCTAGACACCAGTAATCAGCCCCAGCATTTT. Its translation is CASSLDTSNQPQHF.

About this clonotype: This sequence may be a read error, since a much larger clone differs from it by one base. The chain recombines TRBV15 with TRBJ2-5; the match to TRBD1 covers 9 bases. This CDR3 has 18 residues. Trimming took 1 base from V and 0 from J; bases not matched to a gene: 9. The germline V gene has CDR1 LNHNV and CDR2 YYDKDF (reference sequence). CDR3 in DNA: TGTGCCACCAGCAGAGCGTCGGACAGGGGCCGGAACCAAGAGACCCAGTACTTC. It codes for CATSRASDRGRNQETQYF.

With regard to this clonotype: This CDR3 is missing its conserved last phenylalanine or tryptophan, likely due to a read error. The DNA is omitted, as the CDR3 cannot be located on it reliably, and the CDR3 follows TCRdb's listing. The CDR3 sequence: CSAIGSLI. The chain joins TRBV20-1 to TRBJ2-5. The CDR3 is 8 residues long, counting both termini. CDR1 DFQATT and CDR2 SNEGSKA come from the germline V gene (reference sequence).

Points on this clonotype: This may be a read error, as it is one base from a much larger clone. The chain joins TRBV2 to TRBJ1-5; D gene uncertain. The CDR3 covers 13 residues. In germline, CDR1 is SNHLY, CDR2 FYNNEI. CDR3 residues: CASSVEGHQSQHF. CDR3 nucleotide sequence: TGTGCCAGCAGTGTGGAGGGTCATCAGTCCCAGCATTTT.

Ten or more counts support this clonotype. CDR3 amino acids: CAISDHGGQGVTEAFF. For the CDR3, the DNA is TGTGCCATCAGTGACCACGGGGGACAGGGGGTTACTGAAGCTTTCTTT. The chain uses TRBV10-3 and TRBJ1-1, with 11 bases fitting TRBD1. The V segment lost 3 bases and the J segment 5 bases; nucleotides outside the gene matches: 8. The germline CDR1 and CDR2 sequences are ENHRY and SYGVKD. The CDR3 consists of 16 residues.

This chain joins TRBV19 and TRBJ1-2; the match to TRBD1 covers 10 bases. Germline CDR1 is LNHDA and CDR2 is SQIVND (reference sequence). V lost 4 bases to trimming and J lost 8 bases; unmatched junction nucleotides: 13. The CDR3 extends over 16 amino acids. The CDR3 reads CASSTGRNDRGRGYTF. Here the CDR3 DNA reads TGTGCCAGTAGTACTGGGCGGAACGACAGGGGGCGAGGCTACACCTTC.

The chain recombines TRBV5-1 with TRBJ2-7; 14 bases are a match to TRBD2. Germline V gene data show CDR1 as SGHRS and CDR2 as YFSETQ. Trimming took 0 bases from V and 5 from J; bases not matched to a gene: 10. CDR3 size: 18 residues. For the CDR3, the DNA is TGCGCCAGCAGCTTGGGGGACGGACTAGCGGGAGGATCTGACGAGCAGTACTTC. Protein product: CASSLGDGLAGGSDEQYF. The entire variable domain, with the rest obtained from reference TRBV5-1 and TRBJ2-7, is as follows: KAGVTQTPRYLIKTRGQQVTLSCSPISGHRSVSWYQQTPGQGLQFLFEYFSETQRNKGNFPGRFSGRQFSNSRSEMNVSTLELGDSALYLCASSLGDGLAGGSDEQYFGPGTRLTVT.

This clonotype has only a few counts. This chain uses TRBV7-9 with TRBJ2-5; D uncertain. CDR3 length: 16 residues. V gave up 1 base and J gave up 3 bases, with 15 bases separating them. Germline lookup yields CDR1 SEHNR and CDR2 FQNEAQ (reference sequence). For the CDR3, the DNA is TGTGCCAGCAGCTTAGAAGGGTTCGGGCCAGAAGAGACCCAGTACTTC. Translating it yields CASSLEGFGPEETQYF.

The chain couples TRBV10-2 to TRBJ1-5; D is perhaps TRBD1 (5 bases). Germline CDR1 is WSHSY and CDR2 is SAAADI. There are 13 residues in the CDR3. Trimming took off 4 bases at V and 7 bases at J, with 11 bases between the two ends. CDR3 region: CASSGRGGQPQHF. CDR3 nucleotides: TGCGCCAGCAGTGGGCGCGGGGGGCAGCCCCAGCATTTT.

This clonotype was detected a few times. The chain links TRBV14 to TRBJ1-5, with TRBD1 matching over 7 bases. CDR1 is SGHDN and CDR2 is FVKESK in the germline V gene. Trimming cost V 8 bases and J 6 bases; bases outside gene matches: 16. This CDR3 contains 16 residues. The chain's CDR3 is CASSPYRGYGSQPQHF. CDR3 coding DNA: TGTGCCAGCTCACCATACAGGGGATATGGGAGTCAGCCCCAGCATTTT.

This clonotype was detected ten times or more. The chain combines TRBV11-2 with TRBJ2-7, with 10 nucleotides matching TRBD1. The CDR3 length is 14 residues. The V gene's germline CDR1 is SGHAT and CDR2 FQNNGV. Trimming at V came to 4 bases and at J to 4 bases, leaving 4 bases not matched to a gene. The CDR3 is CASSSDRGLYEQYF. CDR3 DNA: TGTGCCAGCAGCTCAGACAGGGGGCTGTACGAGCAGTACTTC.

Concerning this clonotype itself: Mismatch with germline at one junction end may stem from a read error. The chain has TRBV10-3 and TRBJ1-1; TRBD1 might be the D (5 bases). The germline V gene encodes CDR1 ENHRY and CDR2 SYGVKD. This CDR3 has 14 residues. CDR3 sequence reads: CASSYGGRRTEAFF. In nucleotides, the CDR3 is TGTGCCAGCAGTTATGGGGGTAGGAGGACTGAAGCTTTCTTT.

Regarding this clonotype: One junction end disagrees with the germline gene, perhaps due to a read error. The chain employs TRBV9 and TRBJ2-6, with D perhaps TRBD1 or TRBD2 (5 bases each). This CDR3 is 17 amino acids long. Germline CDR1 SGDLS, CDR2 YYNGEE. CDR3 in amino acids: CASSVSILASGANVPTF. The DNA of the CDR3 is TGTGCCAGCAGCGTATCCATTCTAGCCTCTGGGGCCAACGTCCCGACTTTC.

This clonotype was detected ten times or more. The V call is TRBV9, the J call TRBJ1-2, with D hard to call. The germline CDR1 and CDR2 sequences are SGDLS and YYNGEE. Trimming took off 0 bases at V and 8 bases at J, with 11 bases between the two ends. This CDR3 region has 13 residues. The CDR3 nucleotides read TGTGCCAGCAGCGTAGATGGAGAACGGGGCTACACCTTC. Residues: CASSVDGERGYTF.

In this sample, this clonotype turned up many times. V and J are TRBV19 and TRBJ2-5; possible D gene TRBD2, 5 bases. Trimming left V 5 bases short and J 3 bases short, with 13 bases between. The CDR3 is made up of 14 amino acids. Germline V gene data show CDR1 as LNHDA and CDR2 as SQIVND (reference sequence). CDR3 loop: CASSHGLTKETQYF. CDR3 bases: TGTGCCAGTAGTCACGGACTCACAAAAGAGACCCAGTACTTC.

In its sample, this clonotype was seen many times. The chain is built from TRBV5-1 and TRBJ1-2, with TRBD1 as a possible D gene (5 bases). Germline-derived CDR1 and CDR2 are SGHRS and YFSETQ. The CDR3 loop spans 14 amino acids. Trimming removed 0 bases from V and 4 bases from J, with 10 bases in between. The CDR3 region has the DNA TGCGCCAGCAGCTTGGCGCAGGGATCCTATGGCTACACCTTC. Translated, it gives CASSLAQGSYGYTF.

Details on this clonotype: This may be a read error, as it is one base from a much larger clone. V usage is TRBV2 and J usage is TRBJ1-2; D uncertain. V was pared by 4 bases and J by 0 bases, with 9 bases between. CDR1 is SNHLY, CDR2 FYNNEI, per germline. The CDR3 runs 14 residues. Here the CDR3 reads CASSVKATNYGYTF. In DNA, the CDR3 is TGTGCCAGCAGTGTCAAAGCCACTAACTATGGCTACACCTTC.

As to this clonotype: This may stem from a read error, because a much larger clone lies one nucleotide away. The genes are TRBV11-2 and TRBJ2-6, with a possible D match to TRBD2 (6 bases). The CDR3 covers 17 residues. Germline-derived CDR1 and CDR2 are SGHAT and FQNNGV. CDR3 coding DNA: TGTGCCAGCAGCCCCGGCGGGGCCGCCCCTGGGGCCAACGTCCCGACTTTC. Protein: CASSPGGAAPGANVPTF.

The V call is TRBV25-1, the J call TRBJ1-2; D is unclear. The germline V gene encodes CDR1 MGHDK and CDR2 SYGVNS. With 6 bases removed from V and 3 bases from J, the gap between germline ends came to 14 bases. The CDR3 contains 14 residues. In DNA, the CDR3 is TGTGCCAGCAGCTTCCAGCCGGCTTACTATGGCTACACCTTC. Amino acid sequence: CASSFQPAYYGYTF.

About this clonotype itself: One junction end disagrees with the germline gene, perhaps due to a read error. The J gene is TRBJ2-6, the V gene TRBV24-1; weak D call: TRBD1 (5 bases). The CDR3 loop spans 16 amino acids. Germline assignment: CDR1 KGHDR and CDR2 SFDVKD. CDR3 sequence: CATSGYSGSGANVLIF. The CDR3 DNA reads as TGTGCCACCAGTGGATACAGTGGCTCTGGGGCCAACGTCCTGATTTTC.

This clonotype is a singleton in its sample. The chain uses TRBV28 and TRBJ1-6; 8 nucleotides match TRBD1. CDR1 is MDHEN and CDR2 is SYDVKM in the germline V gene. The CDR3 loop spans 12 amino acids. After removal of 10 bases from V and 8 bases from J, the junction contained 4 bases not matched to a gene. This CDR3 reads CATGQVYSPLHF. The DNA for the CDR3 is TGTGCCACGGGACAGGTTTATTCACCCCTCCACTTT.

The V and J genes are TRBV19 and TRBJ1-2; 7 nucleotides align to TRBD1. The CDR3 loop spans 12 amino acids. The germline CDR1 and CDR2 sequences are LNHDA and SQIVND (reference sequence). The J segment lost 4 bases and the V segment lost 11 bases, leaving 7 bases of the junction unmatched. CDR3 sequence (DNA): TGTGCCTGGACGACAGGGTCCTATGGCTACACCTTC. It translates to CAWTTGSYGYTF.

This clonotype was recorded a few times. V gene TRBV6-4 combines with J gene TRBJ2-5, with D possibly being TRBD1 (5 bases). Trimming pared 6 bases from V and 6 bases from J, leaving 20 bases between. Germline V CDR1 and CDR2: MRHNA, SNTAGT. The CDR3 is made up of 15 amino acids. CDR3 nucleotides: TGTGCCAGCAGCCAAGATCGGAGCAGGGCAAAGACCCAGTACTTC. It yields the protein CASSQDRSRAKTQYF.

This clonotype came up many times. This chain uses TRBV10-3 with TRBJ1-1, with 7 bases identical to TRBD1. The CDR3 is 15 residues long. V lost 5 bases, J lost 7 bases, and 13 bases stayed unmatched. The germline V gene encodes CDR1 ENHRY and CDR2 SYGVKD. The chain's CDR3 is CAISPDRAAWGEAFF. The CDR3, as DNA: TGTGCCATCAGTCCCGACAGGGCGGCTTGGGGTGAAGCTTTCTTT.

Ten or more counts support this clonotype. V gene TRBV29-1 combines with J gene TRBJ2-2, with a tentative D call TRBD1 (6 bases). Between the trimmed V and J ends, which lost 6 bases and 4 bases, there was a span of 9 bases. The CDR3 runs to 12 residues. Looked up from germline, CDR1 is SQVTM and CDR2 is ANQGSEA. In DNA, the CDR3 is TGCAGCGTCCGGACAGCCACCGGGGAGCTGTTTTTT. Protein product: CSVRTATGELFF.

The V gene is TRBV11-2, the J gene TRBJ2-5, with 10 bases lining up with TRBD2. The V segment lost 0 bases and the J segment 5 bases; nucleotides outside the gene matches: 9. The CDR3 is made up of 17 amino acids. Germline CDR1 reads SGHAT; CDR2 reads FQNNGV. The CDR3 sequence is CASSLDGAGGGEETQYF. CDR3 in DNA: TGTGCCAGCAGCTTAGACGGAGCGGGGGGGGGAGAGGAGACCCAGTACTTC.

This clonotype has a count of ten or more. This chain links TRBV19 with TRBJ2-6; D not resolved. CDR3 length: 15 amino acids. Between the trimmed V and J ends, which lost 3 bases and 0 bases, there was a span of 6 bases. Germline-derived CDR1 and CDR2 are LNHDA and SQIVND (reference sequence). The CDR3 nucleotides read TGTGCCAGTAGTATCCGGATCTCTGGGGCCAACGTCCTGACTTTC. It codes for CASSIRISGANVLTF.